The 5 T cell receptor beta chains below come from one sample, sequenced in a study of blood T cell repertoires in COVID-19. TCRdb's copy holds only in-frame clones and misses some; the assay was immunoSEQ multiplex PCR. The profile shows around 130,000 clones, 87% of them singletons. The specimen sequenced was peripheral blood. The source is a woman aged 45-59 years with acute or convalescent COVID-19.

This CDR3 is CASSGTVNTEAFF. CDR3 coding DNA: TGTGCCAGCAGTGGGACAGTGAACACTGAAGCTTTCTTT. The chain links TRBV6-2 or TRBV6-3 to TRBJ1-1; 7 bases fit TRBD1. V dropped 5 bases and J dropped 0; count of bases not matched to a gene: 0. The length of the CDR3 is 13 residues. Looked up from germline, CDR1 is MNHEY and CDR2 is SVGEGT.

The chain uses TRBV30 and TRBJ1-6; D gene ambiguous. The V end lost 3 bases, the J end lost 9 bases, and 15 bases lay between the germline ends. Germline V gene lookup returns CDR1 GTSNPN and CDR2 SVGIG (reference sequence). This CDR3 comprises 14 residues. The CDR3 sequence: CAWSDIGEASPLHF. CDR3 DNA sequence: TGTGCCTGGAGCGACATCGGGGAGGCTTCACCCCTCCACTTT.

Here the CDR3 reads CASTGGNEQFF. CDR3 bases: TGTGCCAGCACCGGGGGGAATGAGCAGTTCTTC. This rearrangement joins TRBV12-3 or TRBV12-4 to TRBJ2-1; TRBD2 matches at 7 bases. The CDR3 runs 11 residues. V shed 7 bases, J shed 7 bases, and the junction held 1 base outside the gene matches.

The chain has TRBV5-1 and TRBJ2-7; 10 bases agree with TRBD2. The CDR3 is 15 amino acids. Per the germline V gene, CDR1 is SGHRS and CDR2 is YFSETQ. V trimming: 4 bases; J trimming: 6 bases; junction bases outside the gene matches: 10. In DNA, the CDR3 is TGCGCCAGCAGCCCAACAGCGGGGGGGCCGCCCGAGCAGTACTTC. Translating it yields CASSPTAGGPPEQYF. The full variable domain, its missing parts supplied by reference TRBV5-1 and TRBJ2-7, is KAGVTQTPRYLIKTRGQQVTLSCSPISGHRSVSWYQQTPGQGLQFLFEYFSETQRNKGNFPGRFSGRQFSNSRSEMNVSTLELGDSALYLCASSPTAGGPPEQYFGPGTRLTVT.

The chain is built from TRBV5-4 and TRBJ2-3; tentatively, D is TRBD1 (6 bases). The germline CDR1 and CDR2 sequences are SGHNT and YYREEE (reference sequence). The CDR3 covers 14 residues. Trimming cost V 4 bases and J 4 bases, with 13 bases left between them. In DNA form, the CDR3 reads TGTGCCAGCAGCGGCCGGCAGGGGCCAGATACGCAGTATTTT. The encoded protein is CASSGRQGPDTQYF. Together with reference TRBV5-4 and TRBJ2-3, the CDR3 gives the full variable domain: ETGVTQSPTHLIKTRGQQVTLRCSSQSGHNTVSWYQQALGQGPQFIFQYYREEENGRGNFPPRFSGLQFPNYSSELNVNALELDDSALYLCASSGRQGPDTQYFGPGTRLTVL.